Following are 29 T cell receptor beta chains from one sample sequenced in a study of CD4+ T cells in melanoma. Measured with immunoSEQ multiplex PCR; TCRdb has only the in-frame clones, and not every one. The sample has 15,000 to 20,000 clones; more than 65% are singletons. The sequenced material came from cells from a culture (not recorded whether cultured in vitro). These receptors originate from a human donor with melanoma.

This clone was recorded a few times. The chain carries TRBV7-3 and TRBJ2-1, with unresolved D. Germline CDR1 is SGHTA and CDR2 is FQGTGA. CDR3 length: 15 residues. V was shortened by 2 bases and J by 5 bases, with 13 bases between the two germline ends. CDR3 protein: CASSLVPATHNEQFF. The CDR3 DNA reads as TGTGCCAGCAGCTTAGTCCCAGCAACCCACAATGAGCAGTTCTTC.

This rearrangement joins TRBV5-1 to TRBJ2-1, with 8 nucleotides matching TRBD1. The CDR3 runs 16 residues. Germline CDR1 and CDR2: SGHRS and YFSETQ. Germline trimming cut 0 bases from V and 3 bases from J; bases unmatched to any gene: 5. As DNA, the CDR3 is TGCGCCAGCAGCTTGGGGGACAGGTCCGGCTACAATGAGCAGTTCTTC. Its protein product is CASSLGDRSGYNEQFF.

CDR3 nucleotide sequence: TGTGCCTGGAGTGCACACCTACGGGATTCACCCCTCCACTTT. This codes for CAWSAHLRDSPLHF. This chain uses TRBV30 with TRBJ1-6; D gene uncertain. CDR1 and CDR2 (germline): GTSNPN, SVGIG (reference sequence). V lost 1 base to trimming and J lost 8 bases, with 12 bases between them. The CDR3 has 14 residues.

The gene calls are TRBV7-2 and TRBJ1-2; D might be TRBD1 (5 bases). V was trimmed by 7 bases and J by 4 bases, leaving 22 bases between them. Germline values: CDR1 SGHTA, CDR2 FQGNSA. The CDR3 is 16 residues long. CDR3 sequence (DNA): TGTGCCAGCACCTTTTTCGGGGGGAGTTCTAGCTATGGCTACACCTTC. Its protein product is CASTFFGGSSSYGYTF.

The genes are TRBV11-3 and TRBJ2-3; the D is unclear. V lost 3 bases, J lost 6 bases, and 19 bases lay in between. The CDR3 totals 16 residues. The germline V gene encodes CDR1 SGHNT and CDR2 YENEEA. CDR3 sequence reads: CASSFSYGPAADTQYF. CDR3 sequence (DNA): TGTGCCAGCAGCTTTTCATACGGACCGGCAGCGGATACGCAGTATTTT.

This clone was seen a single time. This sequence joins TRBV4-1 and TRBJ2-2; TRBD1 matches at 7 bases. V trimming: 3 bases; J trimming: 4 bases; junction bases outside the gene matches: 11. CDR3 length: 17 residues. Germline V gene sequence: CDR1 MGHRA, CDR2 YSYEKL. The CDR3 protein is CASSQRVDRVSTGELFF. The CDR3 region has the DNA TGCGCCAGCAGCCAGAGAGTAGACAGGGTTAGCACCGGGGAGCTGTTTTTT.

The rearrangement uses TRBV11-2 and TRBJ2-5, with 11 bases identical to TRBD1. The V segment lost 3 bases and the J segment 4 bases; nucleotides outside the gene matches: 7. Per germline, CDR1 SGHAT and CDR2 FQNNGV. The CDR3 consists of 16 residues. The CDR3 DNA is TGTGCCAGCAGCTTGAGGACAGGGGGCTTTCGAGAGACCCAGTACTTC. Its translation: CASSLRTGGFRETQYF.

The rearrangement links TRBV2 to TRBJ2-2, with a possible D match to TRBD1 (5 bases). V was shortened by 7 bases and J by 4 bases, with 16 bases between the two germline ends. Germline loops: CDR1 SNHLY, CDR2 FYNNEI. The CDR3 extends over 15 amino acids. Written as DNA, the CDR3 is TGTGCCAGCACCCAAGGCCAGGGTGCCACCGGGGAGCTGTTTTTT. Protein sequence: CASTQGQGATGELFF. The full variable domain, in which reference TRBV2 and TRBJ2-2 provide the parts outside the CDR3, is EPEVTQTPSHQVTQMGQEVILRCVPISNHLYFYWYRQILGQKVEFLVSFYNNEISEKSEIFDDQFSVERPDGSNFTLKIRSTKLEDSAMYFCASTQGQGATGELFFGEGSRLTVL.

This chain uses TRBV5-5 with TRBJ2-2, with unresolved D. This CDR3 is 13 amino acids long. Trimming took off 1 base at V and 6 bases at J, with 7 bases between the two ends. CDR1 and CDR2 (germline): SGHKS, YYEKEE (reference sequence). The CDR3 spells CASSLRVPGELFF. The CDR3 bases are TGTGCCAGCAGCTTGCGGGTCCCCGGGGAGCTGTTTTTT. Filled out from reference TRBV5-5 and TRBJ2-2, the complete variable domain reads DAGVTQSPTHLIKTRGQQVTLRCSPISGHKSVSWYQQVLGQGPQFIFQYYEKEERGRGNFPDRFSARQFPNYSSELNVNALLLGDSALYLCASSLRVPGELFFGEGSRLTVL.

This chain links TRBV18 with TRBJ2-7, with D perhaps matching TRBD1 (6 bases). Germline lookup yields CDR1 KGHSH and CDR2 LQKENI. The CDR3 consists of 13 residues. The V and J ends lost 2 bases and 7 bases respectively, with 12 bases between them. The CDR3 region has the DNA TGTGCCAGCTCACCAAATACAGGGCGGGAGCAGTACTTC. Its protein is CASSPNTGREQYF.

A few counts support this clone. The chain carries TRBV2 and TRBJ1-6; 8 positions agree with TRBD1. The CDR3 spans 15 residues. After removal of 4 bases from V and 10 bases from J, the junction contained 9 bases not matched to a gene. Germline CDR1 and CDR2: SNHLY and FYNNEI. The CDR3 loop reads CASSVLTGDYSPLHF. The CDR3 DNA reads TGTGCCAGCAGTGTATTGACAGGGGATTACTCACCCCTCCACTTT.

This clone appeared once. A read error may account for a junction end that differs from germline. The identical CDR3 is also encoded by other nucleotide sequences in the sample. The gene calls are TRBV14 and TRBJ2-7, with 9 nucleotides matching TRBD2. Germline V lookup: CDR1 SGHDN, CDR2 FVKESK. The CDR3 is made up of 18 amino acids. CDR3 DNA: TGTGCCAGCAGCCAAGAAACCCTAGCGGGGCCCATATCCTACGAACAGTACTTC. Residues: CASSQETLAGPISYEQYF.

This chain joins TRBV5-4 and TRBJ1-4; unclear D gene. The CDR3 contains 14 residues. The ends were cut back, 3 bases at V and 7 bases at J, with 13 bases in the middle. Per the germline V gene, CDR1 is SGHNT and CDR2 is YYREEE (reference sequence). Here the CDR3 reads CASSSDAFGEKLFF. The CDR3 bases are TGTGCCAGCAGCTCCGACGCCTTCGGTGAAAAACTGTTTTTT.

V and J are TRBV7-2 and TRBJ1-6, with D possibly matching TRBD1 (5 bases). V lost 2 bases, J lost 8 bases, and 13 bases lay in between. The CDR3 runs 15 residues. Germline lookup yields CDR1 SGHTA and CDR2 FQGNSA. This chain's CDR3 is CASSLIGHRDSPLHF. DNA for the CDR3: TGTGCCAGCAGCTTAATCGGACATAGGGATTCACCCCTCCACTTT.

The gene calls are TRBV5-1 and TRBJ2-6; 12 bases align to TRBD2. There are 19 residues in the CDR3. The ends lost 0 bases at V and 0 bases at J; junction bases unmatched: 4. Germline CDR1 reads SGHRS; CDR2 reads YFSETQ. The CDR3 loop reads CASSLGLAGGYSGANVLTF. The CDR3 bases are TGCGCCAGCAGCTTGGGTCTAGCGGGGGGGTACTCTGGGGCCAACGTCCTGACTTTC.

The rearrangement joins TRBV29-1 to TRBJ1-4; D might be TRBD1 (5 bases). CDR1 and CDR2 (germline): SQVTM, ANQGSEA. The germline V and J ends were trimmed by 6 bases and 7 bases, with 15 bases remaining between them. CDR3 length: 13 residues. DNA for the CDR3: TGCAGCGTGAAGGGGATTTTGGGTGAAAAACTGTTTTTT. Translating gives CSVKGILGEKLFF. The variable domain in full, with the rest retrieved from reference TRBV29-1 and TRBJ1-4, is SAVISQKPSRDICQRGTSLTIQCQVDSQVTMMFWYRQQPGQSLTLIATANQGSEATYESGFVIDKFPISRPNLTFSTLTVSNMSPEDSSIYLCSVKGILGEKLFFGSGTQLSVL.

CDR3 protein: CASSLGTGVLEKLFF. The DNA of the CDR3 is TGTGCCAGCAGCTTAGGGACAGGGGTGTTGGAAAAACTGTTTTTT. This chain joins TRBV7-9 and TRBJ1-4, with 9 nucleotides matching TRBD1. Germline loops: CDR1 SEHNR, CDR2 FQNEAQ (reference sequence). V was pared by 1 base and J by 8 bases, with 5 bases of the junction left unmatched. The CDR3 sequence is 15 residues long.

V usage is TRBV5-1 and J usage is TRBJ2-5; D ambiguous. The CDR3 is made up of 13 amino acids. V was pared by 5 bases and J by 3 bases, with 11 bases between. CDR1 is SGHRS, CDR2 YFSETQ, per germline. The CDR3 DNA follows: TGCGCCAGCAGTCAAGCGTCGGAAGAGACCCAGTACTTC. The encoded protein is CASSQASEETQYF.

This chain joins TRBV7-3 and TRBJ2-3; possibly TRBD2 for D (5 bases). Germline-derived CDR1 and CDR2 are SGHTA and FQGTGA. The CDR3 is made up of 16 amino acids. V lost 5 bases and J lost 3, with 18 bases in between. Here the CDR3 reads CASSAMFGGETDTQYF. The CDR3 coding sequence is TGTGCCAGCAGCGCCATGTTCGGTGGGGAGACAGATACGCAGTATTTT.

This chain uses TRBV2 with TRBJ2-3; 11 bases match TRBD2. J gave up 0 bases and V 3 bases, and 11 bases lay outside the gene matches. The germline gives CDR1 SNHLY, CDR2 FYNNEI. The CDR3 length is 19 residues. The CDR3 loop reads CASSDPYRRLAGSTDTQYF. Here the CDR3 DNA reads TGTGCCAGCAGTGACCCATATAGAAGACTAGCGGGGAGCACAGATACGCAGTATTTT. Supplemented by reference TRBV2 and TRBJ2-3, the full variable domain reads EPEVTQTPSHQVTQMGQEVILRCVPISNHLYFYWYRQILGQKVEFLVSFYNNEISEKSEIFDDQFSVERPDGSNFTLKIRSTKLEDSAMYFCASSDPYRRLAGSTDTQYFGPGTRLTVL.

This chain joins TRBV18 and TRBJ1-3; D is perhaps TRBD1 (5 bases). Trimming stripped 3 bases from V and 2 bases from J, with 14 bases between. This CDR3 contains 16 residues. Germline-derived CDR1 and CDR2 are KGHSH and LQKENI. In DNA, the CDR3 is TGTGCCAGCTCACCCCAAGGAGGGGTGGCTGGAAACACCATATATTTT. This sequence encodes CASSPQGGVAGNTIYF. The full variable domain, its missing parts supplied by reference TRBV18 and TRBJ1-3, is NAGVMQNPRHLVRRRGQEARLRCSPMKGHSHVYWYRQLPEEGLKFMVYLQKENIIDESGMPKERFSAEFPKEGPSILRIQQVVRGDSAAYFCASSPQGGVAGNTIYFGEGSWLTVV.

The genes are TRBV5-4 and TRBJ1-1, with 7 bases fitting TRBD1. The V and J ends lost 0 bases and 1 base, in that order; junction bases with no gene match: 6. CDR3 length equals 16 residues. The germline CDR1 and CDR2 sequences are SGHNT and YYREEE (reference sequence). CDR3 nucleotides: TGTGCCAGCAGCTTGGGACAGGGCACTTGGAACACTGAAGCTTTCTTT. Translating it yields CASSLGQGTWNTEAFF.

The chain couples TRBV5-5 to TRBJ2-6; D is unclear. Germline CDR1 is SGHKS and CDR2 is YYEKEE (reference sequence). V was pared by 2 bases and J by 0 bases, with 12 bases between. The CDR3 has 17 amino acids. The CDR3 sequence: CASSFFLPASGANVLTF. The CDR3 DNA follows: TGTGCCAGCAGCTTTTTTTTACCTGCCTCTGGGGCCAACGTCCTGACTTTC.

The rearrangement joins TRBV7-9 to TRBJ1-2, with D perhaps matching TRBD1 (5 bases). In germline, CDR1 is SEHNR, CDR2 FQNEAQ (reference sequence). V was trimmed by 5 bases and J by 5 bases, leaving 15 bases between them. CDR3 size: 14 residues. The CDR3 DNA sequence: TGTGCCAGCAGCCCCCCCGCCAGGGAGTATGGCTACACCTTC. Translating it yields CASSPPAREYGYTF.

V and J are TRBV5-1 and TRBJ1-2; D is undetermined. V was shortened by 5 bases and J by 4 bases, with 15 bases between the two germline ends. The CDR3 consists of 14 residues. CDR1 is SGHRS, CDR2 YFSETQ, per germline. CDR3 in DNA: TGCGCCAGCAGATACACTACAGACTCCTATGGCTACACCTTC. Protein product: CASRYTTDSYGYTF. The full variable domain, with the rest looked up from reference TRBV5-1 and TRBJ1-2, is KAGVTQTPRYLIKTRGQQVTLSCSPISGHRSVSWYQQTPGQGLQFLFEYFSETQRNKGNFPGRFSGRQFSNSRSEMNVSTLELGDSALYLCASRYTTDSYGYTFGSGTRLTVV.

The DNA of the CDR3 is TGCAGCGTGGCGACCCCCCGGCAGGGGGTCATGGGGCAGTTCTTC. Translating it yields CSVATPRQGVMGQFF. V gene TRBV29-1 combines with J gene TRBJ2-1; 7 nucleotides match TRBD1. The germline CDR1 and CDR2 sequences are SQVTM and ANQGSEA. V dropped 6 bases and J dropped 12; count of bases not matched to a gene: 20. The CDR3 runs 15 residues.

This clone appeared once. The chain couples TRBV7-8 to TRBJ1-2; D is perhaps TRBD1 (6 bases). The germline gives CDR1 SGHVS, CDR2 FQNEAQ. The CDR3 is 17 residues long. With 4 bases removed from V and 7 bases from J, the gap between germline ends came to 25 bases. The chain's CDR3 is CASSYRGANQGLFGYTF. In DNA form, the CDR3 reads TGTGCCAGCAGCTACCGGGGGGCGAACCAGGGTTTGTTTGGCTACACCTTC.

CDR3: CASSDPGEGTDTQYF. The CDR3 DNA sequence: TGCGCCAGCAGTGATCCGGGGGAGGGCACAGATACGCAGTATTTT. The V gene is TRBV10-1, the J gene TRBJ2-3, with a weak D call TRBD2 (6 bases). V was trimmed by 3 bases and J by 1 base, leaving 11 bases between them. Germline lookup yields CDR1 WNHNN and CDR2 SYGVQD (reference sequence). CDR3 length: 15 residues.

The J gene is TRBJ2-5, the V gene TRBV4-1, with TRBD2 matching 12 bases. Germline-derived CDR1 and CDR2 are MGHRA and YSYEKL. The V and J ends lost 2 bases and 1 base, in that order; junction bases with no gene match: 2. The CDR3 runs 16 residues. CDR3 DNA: TGCGCCAGCAGCCAAAGACTAGCGGGGGCCCAAGAGACCCAGTACTTC. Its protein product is CASSQRLAGAQETQYF.